A single T cell receptor beta chain is shown here with its context. The source of the sample is a study of shared clonotypes between healthy human individuals. Some clones are missing from TCRdb's copy, which holds only in-frame ones; the method was immunoSEQ multiplex PCR. In the table there are approximately 2,000,000 clones, approximately 90% of which are singletons. The sequence was collected from a man aged 18 to 29 in good health. Some clones in this sample may be carry-over from other donors' samples. Sequenced input: naive CD4+ T cells from PBMCs. Sample subset: CD45RA+ positively selected.

The CDR3 region has the DNA TGTGCCAGCAAGGGGGCTAGCGGGAGGGCGGGTGAGCAGTTCTTC. Translation: CASKGASGRAGEQFF. This rearrangement joins TRBV2 to TRBJ2-1, with 12 bases that match TRBD2. The germline CDR1 and CDR2 sequences are SNHLY and FYNNEI. The CDR3 loop spans 15 amino acids. Trimming cost V 7 bases and J 9 bases; bases outside gene matches: 10.